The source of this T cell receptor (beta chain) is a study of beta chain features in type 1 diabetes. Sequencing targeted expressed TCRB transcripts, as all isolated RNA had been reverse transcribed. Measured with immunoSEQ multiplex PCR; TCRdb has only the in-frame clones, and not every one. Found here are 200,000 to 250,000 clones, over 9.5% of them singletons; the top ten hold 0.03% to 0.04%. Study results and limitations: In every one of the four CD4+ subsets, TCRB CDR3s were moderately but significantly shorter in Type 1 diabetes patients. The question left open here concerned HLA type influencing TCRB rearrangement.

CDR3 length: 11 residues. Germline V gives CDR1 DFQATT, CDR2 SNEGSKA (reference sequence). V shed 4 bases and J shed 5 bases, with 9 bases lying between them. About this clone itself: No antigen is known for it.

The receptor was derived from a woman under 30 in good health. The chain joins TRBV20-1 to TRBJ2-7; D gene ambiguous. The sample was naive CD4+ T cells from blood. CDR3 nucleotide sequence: TGCAGTGCTATGAGACTCAACGAGCAGTACTTC. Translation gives CSAMRLNEQYF.